This T cell receptor (beta chain) was observed in a study of blood T cells in healthy people across ages. Regarding the study as a whole: Changes in expanded clonotypes were possibly confounded, as the CMV status of donors was unknown.

The second PCR ran about 6 to 12 cycles with a sample-barcoded 5' primer and J-beta primers. TCRdb ran MiXCR on the 5' RACE reads and lists one entry per CDR3 protein. The sample yields over a million distinct CDR3 sequences, more than 40% seen once. The CDR3 runs to 16 residues. After removal of 3 bases from V and 11 bases from J, the junction contained 17 bases not matched to a gene. Germline CDR1 and CDR2: LGHNA and YNFKEQ. Regarding this clonotype: Its antigen is not known.

The donors, healthy Caucasians from Russia, were aged roughly 6 to 90. The authors drew approximately 10 milliliters of peripheral blood from each donor. Researchers report isolating at least 6.5 million PBMCs per sample. The J gene is TRBJ2-5, the V gene TRBV4-2, with TRBD2 matching 8 bases. The receptor was derived from a woman aged 60-75 years in good health. Sequencing was carried out using blood. The chain's CDR3 is CASSHSSGRVGNEQYF. In DNA, the CDR3 is TGTGCCAGCAGCCACTCGAGCGGGAGAGTCGGCAATGAGCAGTACTTC.